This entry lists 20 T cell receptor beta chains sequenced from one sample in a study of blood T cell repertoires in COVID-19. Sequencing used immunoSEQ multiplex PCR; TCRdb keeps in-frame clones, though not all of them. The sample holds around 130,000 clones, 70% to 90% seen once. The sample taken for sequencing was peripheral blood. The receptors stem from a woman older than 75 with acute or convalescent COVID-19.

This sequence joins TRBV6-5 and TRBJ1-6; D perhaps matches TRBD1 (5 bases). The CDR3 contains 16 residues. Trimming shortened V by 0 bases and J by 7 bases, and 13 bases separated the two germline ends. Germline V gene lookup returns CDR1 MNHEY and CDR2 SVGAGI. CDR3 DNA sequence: TGTGCCAGCAGTTACTCCGGTTCGGGGGAGAATTCACCCCTCCACTTT. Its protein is CASSYSGSGENSPLHF.

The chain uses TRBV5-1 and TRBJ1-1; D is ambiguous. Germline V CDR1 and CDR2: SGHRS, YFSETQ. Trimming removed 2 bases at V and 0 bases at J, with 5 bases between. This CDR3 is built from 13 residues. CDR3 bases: TGCGCCAGCAGCTTACAGTTGAACACTGAAGCTTTCTTT. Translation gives CASSLQLNTEAFF.

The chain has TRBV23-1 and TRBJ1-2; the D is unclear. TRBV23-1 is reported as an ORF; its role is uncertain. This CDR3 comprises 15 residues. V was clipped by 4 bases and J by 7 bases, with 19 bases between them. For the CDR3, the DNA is TGCGCCAGCAGTCGAGCGGAGGTGATTCGCAGTGGCTACACCTTC. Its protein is CASSRAEVIRSGYTF.

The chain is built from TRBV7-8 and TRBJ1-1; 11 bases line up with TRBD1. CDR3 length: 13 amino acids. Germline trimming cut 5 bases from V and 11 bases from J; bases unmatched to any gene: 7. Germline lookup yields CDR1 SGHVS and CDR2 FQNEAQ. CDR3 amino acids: CASSPRDRGLAFF. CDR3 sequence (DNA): TGTGCCAGCAGCCCCCGGGACAGGGGGTTGGCTTTCTTT.

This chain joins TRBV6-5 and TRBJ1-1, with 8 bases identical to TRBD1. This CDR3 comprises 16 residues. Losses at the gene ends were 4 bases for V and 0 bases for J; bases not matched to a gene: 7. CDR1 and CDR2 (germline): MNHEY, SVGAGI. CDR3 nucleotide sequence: TGTGCCAGCAGTTCCACTTGGACAGGGTTGAACACTGAAGCTTTCTTT. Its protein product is CASSSTWTGLNTEAFF.

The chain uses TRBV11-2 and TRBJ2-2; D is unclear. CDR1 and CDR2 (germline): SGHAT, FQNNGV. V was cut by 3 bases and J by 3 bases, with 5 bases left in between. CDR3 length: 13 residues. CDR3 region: CASSFDYTGELFF. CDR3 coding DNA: TGTGCCAGCAGCTTCGACTACACCGGGGAGCTGTTTTTT.

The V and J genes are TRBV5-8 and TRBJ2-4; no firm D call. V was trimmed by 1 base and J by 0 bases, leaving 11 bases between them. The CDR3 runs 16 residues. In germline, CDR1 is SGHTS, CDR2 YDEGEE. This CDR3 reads CASSLNGRLAKNIQYF. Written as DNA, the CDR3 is TGTGCCAGCAGCTTGAATGGCAGGCTAGCCAAAAACATTCAGTACTTC.

The CDR3 sequence: CASSPGGNTGELFF. The CDR3 coding sequence is TGTGCCAGCTCACCGGGAGGGAACACCGGGGAGCTGTTTTTT. The genes are TRBV18 and TRBJ2-2; D might be TRBD2 (6 bases). V was cut by 3 bases and J by 1 base, with 6 bases left in between. CDR1 is KGHSH, CDR2 LQKENI, per germline. The CDR3 loop spans 14 amino acids.

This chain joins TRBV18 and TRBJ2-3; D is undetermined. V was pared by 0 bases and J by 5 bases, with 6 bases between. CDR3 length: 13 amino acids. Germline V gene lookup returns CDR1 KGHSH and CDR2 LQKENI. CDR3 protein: CASSPPSEDTQYF. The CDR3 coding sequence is TGTGCCAGCTCACCACCGTCAGAAGATACGCAGTATTTT.

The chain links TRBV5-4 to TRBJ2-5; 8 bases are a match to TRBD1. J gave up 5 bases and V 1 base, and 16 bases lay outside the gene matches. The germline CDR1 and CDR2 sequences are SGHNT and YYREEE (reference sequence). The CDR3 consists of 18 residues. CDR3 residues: CASSLNPFGQGGLETQYF. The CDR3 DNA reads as TGTGCCAGCAGCTTGAACCCCTTCGGACAGGGAGGACTGGAGACCCAGTACTTC.

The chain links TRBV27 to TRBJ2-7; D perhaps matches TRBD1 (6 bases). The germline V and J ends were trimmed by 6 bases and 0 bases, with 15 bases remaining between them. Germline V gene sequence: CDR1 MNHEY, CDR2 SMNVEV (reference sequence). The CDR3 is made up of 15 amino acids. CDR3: CASSPYWDTSYEQYF. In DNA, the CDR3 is TGTGCCAGCAGCCCGTATTGGGACACCTCCTACGAGCAGTACTTC.

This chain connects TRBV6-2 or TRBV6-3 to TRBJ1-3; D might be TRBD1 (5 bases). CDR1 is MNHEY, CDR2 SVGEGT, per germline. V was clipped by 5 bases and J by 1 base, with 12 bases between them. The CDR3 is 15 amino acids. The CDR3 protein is CASSRDWNSGNTIYF. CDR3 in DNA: TGTGCCAGCAGTCGGGACTGGAATTCTGGAAACACCATATATTTT.

CDR3 coding DNA: TGTGCCAGCAGCTTGCGAGCAACAGATACGCAGTATTTT. Amino acid sequence: CASSLRATDTQYF. The chain couples TRBV5-6 to TRBJ2-3; no firm D call. The CDR3 extends over 13 amino acids. Germline V CDR1 and CDR2: SGHDT, YYEEEE. The V gene lost 1 base and the J gene lost 3 bases, with 6 bases spanning the gap.

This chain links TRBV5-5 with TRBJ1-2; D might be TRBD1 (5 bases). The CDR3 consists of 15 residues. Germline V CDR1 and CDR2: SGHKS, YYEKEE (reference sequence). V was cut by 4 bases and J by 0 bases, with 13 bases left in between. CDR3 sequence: CASSLGAAANYGYTF. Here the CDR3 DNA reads TGTGCCAGCAGCCTAGGGGCGGCAGCTAACTATGGCTACACCTTC.

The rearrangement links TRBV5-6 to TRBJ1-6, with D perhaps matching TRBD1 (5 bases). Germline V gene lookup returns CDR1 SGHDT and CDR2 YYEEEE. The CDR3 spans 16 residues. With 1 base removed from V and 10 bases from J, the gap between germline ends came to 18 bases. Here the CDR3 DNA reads TGTGCCAGCAGCTTGTTTAAGGTCAGGGTCGGATCACCCCTCCACTTT. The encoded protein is CASSLFKVRVGSPLHF.

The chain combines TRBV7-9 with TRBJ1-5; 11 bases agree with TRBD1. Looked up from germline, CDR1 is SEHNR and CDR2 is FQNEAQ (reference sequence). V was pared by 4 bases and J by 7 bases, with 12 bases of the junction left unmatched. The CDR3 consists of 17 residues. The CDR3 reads CASSSGQGAPRLQPQHF. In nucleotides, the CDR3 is TGTGCCAGCAGCTCAGGACAGGGGGCCCCCCGTCTCCAGCCCCAGCATTTT. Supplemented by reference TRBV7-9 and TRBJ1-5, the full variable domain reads DTGVSQNPRHKITKRGQNVTFRCDPISEHNRLYWYRQTLGQGPEFLTYFQNEAQLEKSRLLSDRFSAERPKGSFSTLEIQRTEQGDSAMYLCASSSGQGAPRLQPQHFGDGTRLSIL.

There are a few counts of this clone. CDR3 amino acids: CASSLVGLAGGVYNEQFF. In DNA form, the CDR3 reads TGTGCCAGCAGCTTAGTGGGGCTAGCGGGGGGAGTATACAATGAGCAGTTCTTC. The J gene is TRBJ2-1, the V gene TRBV11-2; 11 bases match TRBD2. V was clipped by 1 base and J by 4 bases; unmatched bases: 9. The CDR3 contains 18 residues. The germline gives CDR1 SGHAT, CDR2 FQNNGV.

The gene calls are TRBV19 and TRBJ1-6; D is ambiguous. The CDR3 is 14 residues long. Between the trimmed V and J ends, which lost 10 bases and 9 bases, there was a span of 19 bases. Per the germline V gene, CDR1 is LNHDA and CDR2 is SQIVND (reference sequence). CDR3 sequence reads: CATEAGLSGSPLHF. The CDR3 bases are TGTGCCACGGAGGCCGGACTCTCCGGTTCACCCCTCCACTTT.

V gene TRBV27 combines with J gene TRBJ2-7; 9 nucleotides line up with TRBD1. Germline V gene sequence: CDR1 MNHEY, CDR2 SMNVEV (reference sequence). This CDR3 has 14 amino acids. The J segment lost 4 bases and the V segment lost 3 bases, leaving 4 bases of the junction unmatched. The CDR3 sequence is CASSFMGTGYEQYF. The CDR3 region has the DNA TGTGCCAGCAGTTTTATGGGGACAGGGTACGAGCAGTACTTC.

DNA of the CDR3: TGTGCCAGTAGTATACCGGACAGGCCTGCCTATGGCTACACCTTC. Translated: CASSIPDRPAYGYTF. The rearrangement links TRBV19 to TRBJ1-2, with TRBD1 matching over 7 bases. This CDR3 region has 15 residues. The V gene end was trimmed by 2 bases and the J gene end by 4 bases; junction bases not matched to a gene: 7. The germline V gene encodes CDR1 LNHDA and CDR2 SQIVND (reference sequence).